This TCR beta chain emerged from a study of T cells expressing NK-cell markers. CDR3 size: 15 residues. Per germline, CDR1 SGHNT and CDR2 YYREEE (reference sequence). No DNA is given; TCRdb re-called the 5' RACE reads and lists each CDR3 protein once. This repertoire comprises roughly 380,000 distinct CDR3 sequences; its ten largest clones make up roughly 5.5%. This receptor was identified in a man aged 18-70 years in good health. The chain recombines TRBV5-4 with TRBJ2-5; TCRdb picks TRBD1, but there is no DNA to check that call. The source material was blood T cells: a sorted CD56 or NKG2C T cell subset, CD4+ or CD8+ T cells, or bulk PBMC T cells (not recorded which). CDR3: CASSLGSPSRETQYF.